This TCR beta chain is from a study of blood T cell repertoires in COVID-19. In the study overall: The United States, Italy and Spain were the sources of the acute and convalescent COVID-19 samples. Nucleic acid was either cDNA or gDNA, and it came from T cells, B-cell-depleted T cells, or PBMCs.

In the authors' methods: Using reference gene primer amplification, nucleated cell counts were estimated. This table comes from immunoSEQ multiplex PCR, and its TCRdb copy is limited to in-frame clones, with some not included. V, J and clone size are those of that table, while D and trimming were read from the DNA. The data show tens of thousands of clones, roughly 92% seen once. Germline CDR1 and CDR2: MNHEY and SVGAGI. Between the trimmed V and J ends, which lost 6 bases and 7 bases, there was a span of 15 bases. This CDR3 is built from 14 residues. The chain uses TRBV6-5 and TRBJ1-4, with D possibly TRBD1 on 6 matching bases. Sequenced material: peripheral blood. This TCR was sampled from a man between 65 and 85 years old with active COVID-19. The CDR3 DNA reads as TGTGCCAGCAGAAAAATTACAGGGTTTGAAAAACTGTTTTTT. Residues: CASRKITGFEKLFF.